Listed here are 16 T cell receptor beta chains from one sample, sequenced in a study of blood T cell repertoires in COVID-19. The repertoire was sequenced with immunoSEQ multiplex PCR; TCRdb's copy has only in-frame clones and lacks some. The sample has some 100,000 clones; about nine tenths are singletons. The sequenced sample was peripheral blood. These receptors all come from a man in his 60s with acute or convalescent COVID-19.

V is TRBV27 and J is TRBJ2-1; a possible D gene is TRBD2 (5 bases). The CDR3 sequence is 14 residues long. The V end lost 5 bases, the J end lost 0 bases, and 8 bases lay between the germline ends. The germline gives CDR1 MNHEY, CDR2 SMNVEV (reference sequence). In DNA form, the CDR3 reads TGTGCCAGCAGTGAGAGGGACTCCTACAATGAGCAGTTCTTC. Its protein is CASSERDSYNEQFF.

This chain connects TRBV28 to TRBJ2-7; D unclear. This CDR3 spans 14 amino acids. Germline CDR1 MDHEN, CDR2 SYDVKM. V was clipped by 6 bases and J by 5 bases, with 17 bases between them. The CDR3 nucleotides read TGTGCCAGCAGCTCCACTGTCCTAATCGACGAGCAGTACTTC. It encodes CASSSTVLIDEQYF.

Here the CDR3 reads CASSRTGYEQYF. The CDR3 DNA is TGTGCCAGCAGTCGGACAGGCTACGAGCAGTACTTC. V and J are TRBV12-3 or TRBV12-4 and TRBJ2-7; 7 positions agree with TRBD1. V gave up 5 bases and J gave up 3 bases; unmatched junction bases: 1. CDR3 size: 12 residues.

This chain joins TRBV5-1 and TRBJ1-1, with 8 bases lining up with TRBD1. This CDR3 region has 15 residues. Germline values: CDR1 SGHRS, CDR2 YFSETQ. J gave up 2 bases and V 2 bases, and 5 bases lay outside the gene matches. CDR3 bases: TGCGCCAGCAGCTTTCAGGCAGGGGGCAACACTGAAGCTTTCTTT. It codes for CASSFQAGGNTEAFF.

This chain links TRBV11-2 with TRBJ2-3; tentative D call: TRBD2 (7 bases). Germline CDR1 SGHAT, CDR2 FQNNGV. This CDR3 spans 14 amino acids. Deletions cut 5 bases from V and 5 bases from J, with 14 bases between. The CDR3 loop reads CASSLRGAEDTQYF. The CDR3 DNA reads TGTGCCAGCAGCCTCCGGGGGGCTGAAGATACGCAGTATTTT.

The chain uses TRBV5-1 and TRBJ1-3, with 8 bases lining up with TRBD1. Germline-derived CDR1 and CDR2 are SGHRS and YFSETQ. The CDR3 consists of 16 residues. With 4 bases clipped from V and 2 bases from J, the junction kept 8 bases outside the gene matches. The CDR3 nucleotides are TGCGCCAGCAGCCTTTCCCTGACAGGGGCTGGAAACACCATATATTTT. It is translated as CASSLSLTGAGNTIYF.

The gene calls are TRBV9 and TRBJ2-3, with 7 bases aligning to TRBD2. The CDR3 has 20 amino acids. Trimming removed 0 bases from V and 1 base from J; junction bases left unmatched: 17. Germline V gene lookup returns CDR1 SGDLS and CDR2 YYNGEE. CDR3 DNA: TGTGCCAGCAGCGTAGATCCTAGCGGCCCGTTGCCGAAGGGCACAGATACGCAGTATTTT. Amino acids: CASSVDPSGPLPKGTDTQYF.

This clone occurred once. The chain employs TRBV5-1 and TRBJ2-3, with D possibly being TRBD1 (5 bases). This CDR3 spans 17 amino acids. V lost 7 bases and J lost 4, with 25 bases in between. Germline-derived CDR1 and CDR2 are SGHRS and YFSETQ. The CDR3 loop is CASGSTVIPEAADTQYF. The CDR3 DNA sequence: TGCGCCAGCGGGTCGACAGTCATTCCTGAGGCGGCAGATACGCAGTATTTT.

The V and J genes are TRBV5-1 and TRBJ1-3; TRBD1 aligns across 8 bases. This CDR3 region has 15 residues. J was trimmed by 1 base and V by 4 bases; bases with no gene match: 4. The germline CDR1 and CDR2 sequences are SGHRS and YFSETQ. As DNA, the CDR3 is TGCGCCAGCAGCCCCACAGGGGGTTCTGGAAACACCATATATTTT. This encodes CASSPTGGSGNTIYF.

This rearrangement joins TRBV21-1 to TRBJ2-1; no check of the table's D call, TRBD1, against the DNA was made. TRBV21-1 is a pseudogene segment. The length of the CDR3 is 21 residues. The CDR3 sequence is CASSKGGVIPKDRAAYNEQFF. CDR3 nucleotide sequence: TGTGCCAGCAGCAAGGGGGGTGTGATTCCAAAAGACAGGGCGGCCTACAATGAGCAGTTCTTC.

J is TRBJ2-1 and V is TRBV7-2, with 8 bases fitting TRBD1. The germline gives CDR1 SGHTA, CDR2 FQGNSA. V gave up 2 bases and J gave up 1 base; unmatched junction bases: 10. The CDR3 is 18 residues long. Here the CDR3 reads CASSLPAQRQGSYNEQFF. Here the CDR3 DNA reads TGTGCCAGCAGCTTACCCGCGCAGAGACAGGGGTCCTACAATGAGCAGTTCTTC.

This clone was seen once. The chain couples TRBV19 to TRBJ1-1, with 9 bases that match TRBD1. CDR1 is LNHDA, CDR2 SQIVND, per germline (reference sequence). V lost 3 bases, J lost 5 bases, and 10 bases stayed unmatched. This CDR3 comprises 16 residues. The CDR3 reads CASSIGQQGAQTEAFF. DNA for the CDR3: TGTGCCAGTAGTATCGGGCAACAGGGGGCGCAGACTGAAGCTTTCTTT. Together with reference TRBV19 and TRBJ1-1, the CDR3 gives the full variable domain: DGGITQSPKYLFRKEGQNVTLSCEQNLNHDAMYWYRQDPGQGLRLIYYSQIVNDFQKGDIAEGYSVSREKKESFPLTVTSAQKNPTAFYLCASSIGQQGAQTEAFFGQGTRLTVV.

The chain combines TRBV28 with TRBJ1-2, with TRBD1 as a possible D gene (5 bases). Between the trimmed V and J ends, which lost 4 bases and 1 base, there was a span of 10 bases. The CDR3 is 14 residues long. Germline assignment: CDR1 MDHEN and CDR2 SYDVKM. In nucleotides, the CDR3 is TGTGCCAGCAGTTGGGTTGACAGTAACTATGGCTACACCTTC. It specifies CASSWVDSNYGYTF.

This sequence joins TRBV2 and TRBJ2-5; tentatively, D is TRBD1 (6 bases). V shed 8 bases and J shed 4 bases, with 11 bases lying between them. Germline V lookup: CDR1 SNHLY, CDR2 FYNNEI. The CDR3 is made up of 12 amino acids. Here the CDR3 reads CASGLQGETQYF. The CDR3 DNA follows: TGTGCCAGCGGGTTACAGGGAGAGACCCAGTACTTC. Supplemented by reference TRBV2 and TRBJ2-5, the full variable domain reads EPEVTQTPSHQVTQMGQEVILRCVPISNHLYFYWYRQILGQKVEFLVSFYNNEISEKSEIFDDQFSVERPDGSNFTLKIRSTKLEDSAMYFCASGLQGETQYFGPGTRLLVL.

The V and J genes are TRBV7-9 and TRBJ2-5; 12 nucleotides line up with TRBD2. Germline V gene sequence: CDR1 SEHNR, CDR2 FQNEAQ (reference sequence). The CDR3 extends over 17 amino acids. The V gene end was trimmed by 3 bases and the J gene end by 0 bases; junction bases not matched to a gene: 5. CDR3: CASSFSLAGGYQETQYF. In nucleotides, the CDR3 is TGTGCCAGCAGCTTTTCTCTAGCGGGAGGGTACCAAGAGACCCAGTACTTC.

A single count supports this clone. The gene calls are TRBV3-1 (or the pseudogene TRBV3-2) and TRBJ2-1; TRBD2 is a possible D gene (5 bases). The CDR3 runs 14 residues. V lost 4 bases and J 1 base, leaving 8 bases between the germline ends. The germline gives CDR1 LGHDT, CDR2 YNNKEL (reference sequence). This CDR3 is CASSPPGSYNEQFF. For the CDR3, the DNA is TGTGCCAGCAGCCCCCCGGGGTCCTACAATGAGCAGTTCTTC.